This T cell receptor (beta chain) appears in the sequencing data of a study of T cell responses to AZD1222 COVID-19 vaccine. The length of the CDR3 is 18 residues. Germline V gene lookup returns CDR1 LGHNA and CDR2 YSLEER. The V and J ends lost 0 bases and 1 base respectively, with 18 bases between them. A word on this clone: Its antigen is not known.

Study results and caveats: Nearly half of spike-specific TCRs reportedly target unmutated variant regions. There were vaccine-associated CD4 TCRs across spike, dominant at 160-218 and 743-854. Among the donors, most were white British and more were female, and clonal diversity was possibly underestimated. Among AZD1222 vaccinees, only five or six were seropositive at baseline.

Sequenced by immunoSEQ multiplex PCR; TCRdb stores in-frame clones only, minus some. The sample shows roughly 170,000 clones, 94% of them seen only once. This chain connects TRBV4-3 to TRBJ1-1; D perhaps matches TRBD1 (5 bases). The material sequenced was peripheral blood, taken 28 days after the second AZD1222 dose. This receptor was identified in an adult who received the AZD1222 COVID-19 vaccine. The CDR3 reads CASSQEWVWGGPNTEAFF. The CDR3 DNA sequence: TGCGCCAGCAGCCAAGAGTGGGTATGGGGGGGTCCGAACACTGAAGCTTTCTTT.